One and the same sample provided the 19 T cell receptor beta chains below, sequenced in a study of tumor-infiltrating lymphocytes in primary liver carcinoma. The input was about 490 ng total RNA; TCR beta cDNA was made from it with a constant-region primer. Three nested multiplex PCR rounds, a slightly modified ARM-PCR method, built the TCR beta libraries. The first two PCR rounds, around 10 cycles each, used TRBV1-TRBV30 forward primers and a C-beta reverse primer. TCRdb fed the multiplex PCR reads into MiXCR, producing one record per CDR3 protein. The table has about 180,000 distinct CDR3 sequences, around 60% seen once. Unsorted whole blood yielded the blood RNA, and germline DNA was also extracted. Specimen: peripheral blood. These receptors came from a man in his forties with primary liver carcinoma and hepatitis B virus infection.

The CDR3 spells CASSQEQLSYEQYF. The CDR3 DNA sequence: TGTGCCAGCAGCCAAGAACAGCTCTCCTACGAGCAGTACTTC. V usage is TRBV4-2 and J usage is TRBJ2-7; D is unresolved. The germline gives CDR1 LGHNA, CDR2 YNFKEQ. V lost 0 bases and J lost 0, with 6 bases in between. This CDR3 has 14 residues.

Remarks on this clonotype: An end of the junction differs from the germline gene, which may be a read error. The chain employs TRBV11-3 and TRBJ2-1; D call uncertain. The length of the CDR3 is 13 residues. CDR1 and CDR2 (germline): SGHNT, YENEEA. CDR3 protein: CASGFWNVNEQFF. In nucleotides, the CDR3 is TGTGCCAGCGGCTTTTGGAATGTGAATGAGCAGTTCTTC.

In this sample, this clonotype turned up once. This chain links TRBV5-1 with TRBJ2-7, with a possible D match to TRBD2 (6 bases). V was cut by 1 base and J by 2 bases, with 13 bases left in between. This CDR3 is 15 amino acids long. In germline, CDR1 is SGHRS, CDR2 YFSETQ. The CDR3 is CASSLTSWQAYEQYF. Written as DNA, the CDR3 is TGCGCCAGCAGCTTGACTAGCTGGCAGGCCTACGAGCAGTACTTC. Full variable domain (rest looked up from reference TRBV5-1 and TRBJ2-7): KAGVTQTPRYLIKTRGQQVTLSCSPISGHRSVSWYQQTPGQGLQFLFEYFSETQRNKGNFPGRFSGRQFSNSRSEMNVSTLELGDSALYLCASSLTSWQAYEQYFGPGTRLTVT.

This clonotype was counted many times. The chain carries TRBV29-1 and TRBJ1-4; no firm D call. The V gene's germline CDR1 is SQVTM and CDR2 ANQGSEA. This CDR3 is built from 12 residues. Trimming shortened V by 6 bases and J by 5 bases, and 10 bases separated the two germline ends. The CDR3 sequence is CSVTLGNEKLFF. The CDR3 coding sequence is TGCAGCGTGACCCTTGGGAATGAAAAACTGTTTTTT.

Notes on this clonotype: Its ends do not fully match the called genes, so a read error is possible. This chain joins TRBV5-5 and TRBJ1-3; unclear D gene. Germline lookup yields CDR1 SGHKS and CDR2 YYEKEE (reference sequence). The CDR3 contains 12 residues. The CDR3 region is CASGLAGNTIYF. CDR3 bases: TGTGCCAGCGGCTTGGCCGGAAACACCATATATTTT.

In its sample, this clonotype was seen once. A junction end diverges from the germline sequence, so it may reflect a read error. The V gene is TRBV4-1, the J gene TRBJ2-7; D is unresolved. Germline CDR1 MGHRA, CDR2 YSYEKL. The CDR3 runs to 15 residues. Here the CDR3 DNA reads TGCTCCAGCAGCCTGGCCTTCTCGAGCTCCTACGAGCAGTACTTC. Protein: CSSSLAFSSSYEQYF.

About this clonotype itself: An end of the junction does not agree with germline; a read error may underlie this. The CDR3, as DNA: TGTGCCAGCAGCTTAGCCGGACAGGTCCAAGAGACCCGGCACTTC. Translating gives CASSLAGQVQETRHF. The rearrangement uses TRBV11-2 and TRBJ2-5, with 7 bases that match TRBD1. Germline CDR1 reads SGHAT; CDR2 reads FQNNGV. This CDR3 has 15 amino acids.

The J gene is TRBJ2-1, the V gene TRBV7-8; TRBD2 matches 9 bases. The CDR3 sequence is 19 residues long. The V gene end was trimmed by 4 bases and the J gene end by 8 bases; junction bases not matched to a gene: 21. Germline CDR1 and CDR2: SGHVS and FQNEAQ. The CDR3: CASSSPRGRSAGGDHEQFF. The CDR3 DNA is TGTGCCAGCAGCTCCCCAAGGGGCCGATCCGCGGGGGGGGACCATGAGCAGTTCTTC.

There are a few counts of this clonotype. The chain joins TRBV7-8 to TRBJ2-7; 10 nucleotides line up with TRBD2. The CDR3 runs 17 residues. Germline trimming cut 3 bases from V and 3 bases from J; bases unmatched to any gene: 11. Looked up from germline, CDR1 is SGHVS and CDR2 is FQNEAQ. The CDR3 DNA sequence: TGTGCCAGCAGCTTCAAAGCGGGAGGGCCAAACTTCTACGAGCAGTACTTC. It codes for CASSFKAGGPNFYEQYF.

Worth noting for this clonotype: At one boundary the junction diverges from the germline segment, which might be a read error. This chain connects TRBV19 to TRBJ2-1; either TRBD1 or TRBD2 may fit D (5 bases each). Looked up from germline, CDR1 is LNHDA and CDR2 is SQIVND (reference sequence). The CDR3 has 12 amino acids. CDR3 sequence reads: CASGTTGTPSLF. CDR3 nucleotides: TGTGCCAGTGGGACCACCGGGACCCCTTCCCTCTTC.

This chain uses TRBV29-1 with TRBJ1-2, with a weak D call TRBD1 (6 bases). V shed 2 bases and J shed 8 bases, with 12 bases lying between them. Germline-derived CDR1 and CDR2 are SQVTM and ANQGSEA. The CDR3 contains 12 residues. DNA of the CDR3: TGCAGCGTTGAAACAGGGTTAGTCGGCTACACCTTC. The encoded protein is CSVETGLVGYTF.

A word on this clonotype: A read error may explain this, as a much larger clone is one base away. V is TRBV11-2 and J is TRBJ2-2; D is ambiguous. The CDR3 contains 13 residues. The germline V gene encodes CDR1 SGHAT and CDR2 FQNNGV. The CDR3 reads CARSLGEVRELFF. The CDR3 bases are TGTGCCAGAAGCTTAGGAGAGGTCAGGGAGCTGTTTTTT.

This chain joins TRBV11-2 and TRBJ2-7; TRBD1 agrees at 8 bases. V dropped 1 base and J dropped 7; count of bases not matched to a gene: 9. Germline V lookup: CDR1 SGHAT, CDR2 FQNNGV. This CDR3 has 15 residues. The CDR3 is CASSLAGAGGDEQYF. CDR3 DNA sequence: TGTGCCAGCAGCTTAGCCGGGGCAGGGGGCGATGAGCAGTACTTC.

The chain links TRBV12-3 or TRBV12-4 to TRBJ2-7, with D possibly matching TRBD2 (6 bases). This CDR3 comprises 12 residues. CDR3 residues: CPSSRDFYEQYF. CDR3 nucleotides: TGTCCTAGCAGCCGGGACTTCTACGAGCAGTACTTC.

CDR3 bases: TGTGCCAGCAGCGCGGGACGTCGATCCTACGAGCAGTACTTC. It codes for CASSAGRRSYEQYF. The chain employs TRBV7-9 and TRBJ2-7, with a tentative D call TRBD2 (6 bases). CDR3 length equals 14 residues. The germline V gene encodes CDR1 SEHNR and CDR2 FQNEAQ (reference sequence). V was trimmed by 5 bases and J by 1 base, leaving 12 bases between them.

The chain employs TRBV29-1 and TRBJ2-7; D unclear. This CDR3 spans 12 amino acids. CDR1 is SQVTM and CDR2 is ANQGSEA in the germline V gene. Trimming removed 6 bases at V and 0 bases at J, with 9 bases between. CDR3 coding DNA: TGCAGCGTCCAGCCGGACTCCTACGAGCAGTACTTC. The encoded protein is CSVQPDSYEQYF.

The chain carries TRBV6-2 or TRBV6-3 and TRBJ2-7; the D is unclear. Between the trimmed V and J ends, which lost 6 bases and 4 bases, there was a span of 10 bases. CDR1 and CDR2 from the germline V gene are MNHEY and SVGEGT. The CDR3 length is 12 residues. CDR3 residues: CASRLIIYEQYF. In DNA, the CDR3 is TGTGCCAGCAGGCTTATTATTTACGAGCAGTACTTC.

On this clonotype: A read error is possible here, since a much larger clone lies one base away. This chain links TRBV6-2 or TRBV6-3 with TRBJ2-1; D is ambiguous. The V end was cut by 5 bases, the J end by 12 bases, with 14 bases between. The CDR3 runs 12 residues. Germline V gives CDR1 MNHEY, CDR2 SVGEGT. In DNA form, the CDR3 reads TGTGCCAGCAGTGCCTGGGTTCAAAGGCAGTTCTTC. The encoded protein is CASSAWVQRQFF.

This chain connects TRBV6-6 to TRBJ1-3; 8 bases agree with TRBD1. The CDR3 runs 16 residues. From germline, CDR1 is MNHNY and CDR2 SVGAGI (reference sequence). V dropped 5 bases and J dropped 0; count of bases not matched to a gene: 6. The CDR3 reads CASSPQTGGSGNTIYF. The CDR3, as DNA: TGTGCCAGCAGTCCTCAAACAGGGGGCTCTGGAAACACCATATATTTT.